This T cell receptor beta chain was identified during a study of T cells in Graves' hyperthyroidism and ophthalmopathy. Findings of the study overall: Most thyroid-expanded clonotypes above 0.001 were also found in blood. Ophthalmopathy and stable hyperthyroidism were told apart by a 13 V-J model.

RNA transcripts gave rise to amplified TCR beta CDR3 regions. With the HTBI primer set, the TCR CDR3 went through a first round of RT-PCR. TCRdb re-derived calls from the multiplex PCR reads in MiXCR, one entry per CDR3 protein. This sample has 300,000 to 450,000 distinct CDR3 sequences; roughly 13% occur once, and the top ten carry around 21%. Germline V gene data show CDR1 as MNHEY and CDR2 as SVGAGI. This CDR3 is built from 15 residues. Losses at the gene ends were 2 bases for V and 4 bases for J; bases not matched to a gene: 5. Extraction of PBMCs used roughly 9.6 ml of fresh peripheral blood. There are a few counts of this clonotype. Its antigen is not identified.

The chain has TRBV6-5 and TRBJ2-1; 7 positions agree with TRBD2. The sequence derives from a young man with Graves' hyperthyroidism that later progressed to Graves' ophthalmopathy. Sequenced sample: blood. This CDR3 is CASSYTGGLYNEQFF. CDR3 sequence (DNA): TGTGCCAGCAGTTACACGGGGGGTTTGTACAATGAGCAGTTCTTC.